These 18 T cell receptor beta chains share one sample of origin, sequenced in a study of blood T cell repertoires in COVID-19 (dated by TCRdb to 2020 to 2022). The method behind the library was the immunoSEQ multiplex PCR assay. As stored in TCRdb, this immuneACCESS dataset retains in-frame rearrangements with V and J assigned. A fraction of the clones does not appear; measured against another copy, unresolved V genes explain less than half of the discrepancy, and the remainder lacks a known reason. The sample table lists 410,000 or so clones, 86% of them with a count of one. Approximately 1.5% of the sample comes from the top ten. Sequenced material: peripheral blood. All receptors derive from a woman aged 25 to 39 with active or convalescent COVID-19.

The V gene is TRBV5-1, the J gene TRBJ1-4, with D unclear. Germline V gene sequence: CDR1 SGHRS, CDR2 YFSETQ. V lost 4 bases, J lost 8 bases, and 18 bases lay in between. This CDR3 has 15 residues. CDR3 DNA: TGCGCCAGCAGCCCCGGTACGGGGTTCAGGGAAAAACTGTTTTTT. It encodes CASSPGTGFREKLFF.

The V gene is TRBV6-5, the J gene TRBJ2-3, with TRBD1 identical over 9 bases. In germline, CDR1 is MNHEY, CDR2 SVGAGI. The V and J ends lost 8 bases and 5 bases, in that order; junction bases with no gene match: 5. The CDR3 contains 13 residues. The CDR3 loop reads CASGTGLRDTQYF. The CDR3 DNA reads TGTGCCAGCGGGACAGGGTTGAGAGATACGCAGTATTTT.

DNA of the CDR3: TGTGCCAGCAGCCTTTTGGCTAGCCCCGGGGAGCTGTTTTTT. This gives the protein CASSLLASPGELFF. This chain uses TRBV6-5 with TRBJ2-2; D perhaps matches TRBD2 (5 bases). The CDR3 spans 14 residues. The germline CDR1 and CDR2 sequences are MNHEY and SVGAGI. Trimming cost V 6 bases and J 6 bases, with 14 bases left between them.

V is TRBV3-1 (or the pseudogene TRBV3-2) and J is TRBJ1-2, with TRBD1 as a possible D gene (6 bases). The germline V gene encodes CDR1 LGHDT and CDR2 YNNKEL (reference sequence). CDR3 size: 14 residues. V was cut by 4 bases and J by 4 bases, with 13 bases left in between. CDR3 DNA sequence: TGTGCCAGCAGCCCGAACCGGGGGGCCTATGGCTACACCTTC. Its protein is CASSPNRGAYGYTF.

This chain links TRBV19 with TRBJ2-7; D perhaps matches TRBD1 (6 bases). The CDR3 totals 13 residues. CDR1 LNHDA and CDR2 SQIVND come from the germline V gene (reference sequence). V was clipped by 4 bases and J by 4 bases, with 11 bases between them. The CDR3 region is CASSKGDPYEQYF. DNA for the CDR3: TGTGCCAGTAGTAAGGGGGACCCATACGAGCAGTACTTC.

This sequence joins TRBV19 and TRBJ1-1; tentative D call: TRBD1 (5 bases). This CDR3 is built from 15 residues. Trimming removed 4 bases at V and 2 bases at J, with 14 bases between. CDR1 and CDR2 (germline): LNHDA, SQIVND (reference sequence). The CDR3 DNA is TGTGCCAGTAGTACCCTCTGGGGGGGTAACACTGAAGCTTTCTTT. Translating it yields CASSTLWGGNTEAFF. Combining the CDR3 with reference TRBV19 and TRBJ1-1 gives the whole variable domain DGGITQSPKYLFRKEGQNVTLSCEQNLNHDAMYWYRQDPGQGLRLIYYSQIVNDFQKGDIAEGYSVSREKKESFPLTVTSAQKNPTAFYLCASSTLWGGNTEAFFGQGTRLTVV.

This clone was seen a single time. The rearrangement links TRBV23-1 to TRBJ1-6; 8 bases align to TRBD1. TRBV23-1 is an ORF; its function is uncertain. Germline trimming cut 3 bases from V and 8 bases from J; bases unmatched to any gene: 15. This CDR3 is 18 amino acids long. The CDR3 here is CASSHFARQGTEDSPLHF. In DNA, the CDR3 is TGCGCCAGCAGTCATTTCGCCCGACAGGGGACGGAAGATTCACCCCTCCACTTT.

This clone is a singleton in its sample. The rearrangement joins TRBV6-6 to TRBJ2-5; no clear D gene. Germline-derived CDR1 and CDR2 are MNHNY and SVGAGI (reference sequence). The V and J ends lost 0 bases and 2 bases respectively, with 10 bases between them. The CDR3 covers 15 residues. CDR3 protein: CASSYSPGSQETQYF. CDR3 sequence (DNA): TGTGCCAGCAGTTACTCACCAGGATCACAAGAGACCCAGTACTTC.

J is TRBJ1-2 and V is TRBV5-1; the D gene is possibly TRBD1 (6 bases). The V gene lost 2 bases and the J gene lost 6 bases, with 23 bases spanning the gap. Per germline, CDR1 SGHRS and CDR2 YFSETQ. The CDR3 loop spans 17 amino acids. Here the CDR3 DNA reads TGCGCCAGCAGCTTTGACAGGATTGATGGCTACGCCCATGGCTACACCTTC. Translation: CASSFDRIDGYAHGYTF.

CDR3: CASSPEQGAGHEKLFF. The CDR3 DNA is TGTGCCAGCAGCCCAGAACAGGGGGCAGGTCATGAAAAACTGTTTTTT. V is TRBV5-4 and J is TRBJ1-4, with 9 bases identical to TRBD1. The CDR3 runs to 16 residues. V shed 4 bases and J 6 bases; nucleotides not matched to a gene: 10. CDR1 and CDR2 from the germline V gene are SGHNT and YYREEE (reference sequence).

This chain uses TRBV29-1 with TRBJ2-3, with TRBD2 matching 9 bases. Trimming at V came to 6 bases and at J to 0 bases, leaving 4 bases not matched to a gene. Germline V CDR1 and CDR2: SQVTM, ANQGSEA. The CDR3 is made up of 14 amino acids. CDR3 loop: CSVRTSASTDTQYF. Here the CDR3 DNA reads TGCAGCGTGAGGACTAGCGCTAGCACAGATACGCAGTATTTT.

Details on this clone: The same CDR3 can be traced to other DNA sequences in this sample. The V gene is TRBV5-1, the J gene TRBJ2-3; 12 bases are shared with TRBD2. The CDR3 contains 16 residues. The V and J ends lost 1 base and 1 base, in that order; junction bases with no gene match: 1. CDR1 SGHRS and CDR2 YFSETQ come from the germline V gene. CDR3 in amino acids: CASSLRLAGGTDTQYF. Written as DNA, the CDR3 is TGCGCCAGCAGCTTGCGACTAGCGGGGGGCACAGATACGCAGTATTTT.

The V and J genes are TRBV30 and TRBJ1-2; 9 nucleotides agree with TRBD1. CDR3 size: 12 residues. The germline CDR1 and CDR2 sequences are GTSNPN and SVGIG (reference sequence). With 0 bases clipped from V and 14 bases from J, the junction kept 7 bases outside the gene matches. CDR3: CAWSVGTGFSTF. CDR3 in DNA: TGTGCCTGGAGTGTCGGGACAGGGTTTTCAACCTTC.

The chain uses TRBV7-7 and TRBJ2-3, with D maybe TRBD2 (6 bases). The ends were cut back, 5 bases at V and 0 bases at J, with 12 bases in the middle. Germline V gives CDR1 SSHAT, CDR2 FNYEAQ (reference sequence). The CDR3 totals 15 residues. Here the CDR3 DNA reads TGTGCCAGCAGCCGTGCCGGGGGAAGCACAGATACGCAGTATTTT. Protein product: CASSRAGGSTDTQYF.

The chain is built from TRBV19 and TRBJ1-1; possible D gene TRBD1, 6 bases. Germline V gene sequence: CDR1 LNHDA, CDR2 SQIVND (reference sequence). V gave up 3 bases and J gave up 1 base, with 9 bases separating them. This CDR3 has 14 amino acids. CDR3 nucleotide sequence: TGTGCCAGTAGTATCACCAGGGGGAACACTGAAGCTTTCTTT. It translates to CASSITRGNTEAFF.

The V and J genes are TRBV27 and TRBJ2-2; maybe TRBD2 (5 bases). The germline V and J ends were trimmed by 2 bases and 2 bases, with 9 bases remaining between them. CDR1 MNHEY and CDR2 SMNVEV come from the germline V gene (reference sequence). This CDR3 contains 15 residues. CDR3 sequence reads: CASSLVGENTGELFF. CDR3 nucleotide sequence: TGTGCCAGCAGTTTAGTCGGGGAAAACACCGGGGAGCTGTTTTTT.

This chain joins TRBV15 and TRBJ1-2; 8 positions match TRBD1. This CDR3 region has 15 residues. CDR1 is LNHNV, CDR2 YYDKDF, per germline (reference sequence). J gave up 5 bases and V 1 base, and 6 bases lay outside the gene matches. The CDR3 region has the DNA TGTGCCACCAGCAGAGCCCAGGGGGCTATTTATGGCTACACCTTC. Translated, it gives CATSRAQGAIYGYTF.

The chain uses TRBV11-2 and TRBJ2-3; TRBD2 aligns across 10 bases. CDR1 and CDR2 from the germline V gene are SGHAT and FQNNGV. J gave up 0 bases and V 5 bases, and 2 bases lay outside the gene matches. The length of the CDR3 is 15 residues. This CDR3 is CASSLLAGSTDTQYF. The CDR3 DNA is TGTGCCAGCAGCCTACTAGCGGGAAGCACAGATACGCAGTATTTT.